The 21 T cell receptor beta chains below all came from one sample that was sequenced in a study of monozygotic twins with inflammatory bowel disease. TCRdb re-called the 5' RACE reads and gives one entry per CDR3 protein, without DNA. The table gives more than 100,000 distinct CDR3 sequences; the top ten clones make up under 2.5% of it. Sequencing input: blood. The source is a human donor with ulcerative colitis or Crohn's disease, or a healthy co-twin of an affected twin (not recorded which).

The V call is TRBV4-3, the J call TRBJ2-1; TCRdb gives TRBD1 as the D gene, but with no DNA this cannot be confirmed. This CDR3 spans 18 amino acids. Germline V gene lookup returns CDR1 LGHNA and CDR2 YSLEER. This CDR3 reads CASSPKVGRDHRGNEQFF.

The chain has TRBV12-3 or TRBV12-4 and TRBJ2-5; the D call from TCRdb, TRBD1, cannot be confirmed without DNA. The CDR3 has 14 residues. The CDR3 here is CASSYQGSSETQYF.

The V and J genes are TRBV9 and TRBJ2-7; TCRdb indicates TRBD1, and absent DNA this call remains unverified. CDR3 size: 15 residues. Looked up from germline, CDR1 is SGDLS and CDR2 is YYNGEE. The chain's CDR3 is CASSPRRDNTYEQYF.

The rearrangement joins TRBV7-9 to TRBJ2-3; TCRdb reports TRBD1, a call that lacks DNA to check it against. The CDR3 length is 15 residues. Germline assignment: CDR1 SEHNR and CDR2 FQNEAQ (reference sequence). CDR3 loop: CASSFPDRSTDTQYF.

The chain uses TRBV5-4 and TRBJ2-1; there is no DNA to check the TCRdb D call of TRBD1. The germline V gene has CDR1 SGHNT and CDR2 YYREEE (reference sequence). This CDR3 has 13 residues. Here the CDR3 reads CASSLGGASEQFF.

J is TRBJ1-4 and V is TRBV7-2; TCRdb names TRBD1, which stays unverified in the absence of DNA. CDR1 is SGHTA and CDR2 is FQGNSA in the germline V gene. There are 12 residues in the CDR3. The CDR3 reads CASSRGNEKLFF.

The V and J genes are TRBV4-3 and TRBJ2-3; no DNA is available, so the TRBD1 call from TCRdb remains unchecked. CDR1 is LGHNA, CDR2 YSLEER, per germline. The CDR3 totals 16 residues. The CDR3 is CASSPSLTGGADTQYF.

The genes are TRBV7-9 and TRBJ1-3. Germline V CDR1 and CDR2: SEHNR, FQNEAQ (reference sequence). The CDR3 runs to 16 residues. The CDR3 region is CASSLARQLSGNTIYF.

The rearrangement links TRBV11-3 to TRBJ2-1; the TCRdb D gene call, TRBD2, has no DNA to confirm it. Germline-derived CDR1 and CDR2 are SGHNT and YENEEA. This CDR3 contains 18 residues. This chain's CDR3 is CASSPLRDSRSSYNEQFF. The full variable domain, in which reference TRBV11-3 and TRBJ2-1 provide the parts outside the CDR3, is EAGVVQSPRYKIIEKKQPVAFWCNPISGHNTLYWYLQNLGQGPELLIRYENEEAVDDSQLPKDRFSAERLKGVDSTLKIQPAELGDSAVYLCASSPLRDSRSSYNEQFFGPGTRLTVL.

This sequence joins TRBV20-1 and TRBJ2-1; as DNA is missing, the TRBD1 call by TCRdb cannot be tested. Germline V gene sequence: CDR1 DFQATT, CDR2 SNEGSKA (reference sequence). The CDR3 has 14 residues. This chain's CDR3 is CSASLQGGIVEQFF.

The chain recombines TRBV15 with TRBJ2-7; TCRdb gives TRBD1 as the D gene, but with no DNA this cannot be confirmed. The CDR3 loop spans 14 amino acids. Germline CDR1 LNHNV, CDR2 YYDKDF (reference sequence). CDR3 region: CATSRVDRPYEQYF.

The rearrangement links TRBV12-3 or TRBV12-4 to TRBJ1-2. This CDR3 contains 15 residues. The CDR3 loop reads CASSLMGFVDYGYTF.

The chain combines TRBV15 with TRBJ1-5. This CDR3 comprises 17 residues. Germline assignment: CDR1 LNHNV and CDR2 YYDKDF (reference sequence). CDR3 region: CATSRDVSLSSNQPQHF.

The gene calls are TRBV4-1 and TRBJ2-3; TCRdb selects TRBD2, and the lack of DNA leaves this call unchecked. Germline CDR1 and CDR2: MGHRA and YSYEKL. The CDR3 spans 20 residues. This CDR3 is CASSQEEYRLAGGSTDTQYF.

This chain uses TRBV20-1 with TRBJ2-7; no DNA is available, so the TRBD2 call from TCRdb remains unchecked. The CDR3 is made up of 14 amino acids. Germline V gives CDR1 DFQATT, CDR2 SNEGSKA (reference sequence). The CDR3 sequence: CSARPVAGAYEQYF.

This chain's CDR3 is CAWSGSLANEKLFF. The V gene is TRBV30, the J gene TRBJ1-4. Germline V gene data show CDR1 as GTSNPN and CDR2 as SVGIG (reference sequence). This CDR3 spans 14 amino acids.

V usage is TRBV2 and J usage is TRBJ2-1; TCRdb calls TRBD1, which cannot be checked without DNA. Germline V gene lookup returns CDR1 SNHLY and CDR2 FYNNEI. The CDR3 extends over 17 amino acids. The CDR3 protein is CASSPTRQISSYNEQFF.

CDR3 amino acids: CASSLGGTANEQFF. This rearrangement joins TRBV5-1 to TRBJ2-1; without DNA, the TCRdb call of TRBD2 cannot be checked. Per the germline V gene, CDR1 is SGHRS and CDR2 is YFSETQ. This CDR3 comprises 14 residues.

J is TRBJ2-7 and V is TRBV24-1; TCRdb designates TRBD1, a call that cannot be tested without DNA. Looked up from germline, CDR1 is KGHDR and CDR2 is SFDVKD. The CDR3 runs 15 residues. CDR3 loop: CATSDPSTGNYEQYF.

This chain links TRBV20-1 with TRBJ2-7; TCRdb calls TRBD1, which cannot be checked without DNA. The germline CDR1 and CDR2 sequences are DFQATT and SNEGSKA (reference sequence). The CDR3 has 13 amino acids. The CDR3 spells CSAGDARGTEQYF.

The chain links TRBV7-9 to TRBJ1-2; TCRdb's assignment of TRBD1 cannot be checked, as there is no DNA. The CDR3 spans 17 residues. Germline V gives CDR1 SEHNR, CDR2 FQNEAQ (reference sequence). The CDR3 loop reads CASSRRSTGTKLYGYTF. The variable domain in full, with the rest retrieved from reference TRBV7-9 and TRBJ1-2, is DTGVSQNPRHKITKRGQNVTFRCDPISEHNRLYWYRQTLGQGPEFLTYFQNEAQLEKSRLLSDRFSAERPKGSFSTLEIQRTEQGDSAMYLCASSRRSTGTKLYGYTFGSGTRLTVV.